These 32 T cell receptor beta chains share one sample of origin, sequenced in a study of graft-versus-host responses after intestinal transplantation. These receptors lack a known antigen. Produced via immunoSEQ multiplex PCR; TCRdb's table is partial and in-frame only. The sample lists 90,000 to 150,000 clones; 85% to 95% were seen once. The sequencing here drew on unstimulated CD8+ T cells sorted from spleen or lymph node cells, taken before intestinal transplant. These TCRs come from a human donor who received an intestinal transplant.

The gene calls are TRBV30 and TRBJ2-7; 7 bases fit TRBD1. With V trimmed by 4 bases and J by 5 bases, 5 bases remained unmatched. The CDR3 runs 12 residues. Germline CDR1 and CDR2: GTSNPN and SVGIG (reference sequence). As DNA, the CDR3 is TGTGCCTGGATACCACAGGGGAACGAGCAGTACTTC. Translating it yields CAWIPQGNEQYF.

The chain combines TRBV9 with TRBJ2-7; 13 bases agree with TRBD2. CDR3 size: 14 residues. Germline CDR1 reads SGDLS; CDR2 reads YYNGEE. Trimming cost V 4 bases and J 5 bases; bases outside gene matches: 3. The chain's CDR3 is CASSPGLAGDEQYF. CDR3 DNA: TGTGCCAGCAGCCCCGGACTAGCGGGAGACGAGCAGTACTTC.

The V call is TRBV7-9, the J call TRBJ2-1; D is unclear. V was pared by 2 bases and J by 8 bases, with 13 bases between. This CDR3 spans 14 amino acids. Germline CDR1 and CDR2: SEHNR and FQNEAQ (reference sequence). This chain's CDR3 is CASSLITPGDEQFF. CDR3 sequence (DNA): TGTGCCAGCAGCTTAATAACTCCAGGTGATGAGCAGTTCTTC.

This chain connects TRBV7-2 to TRBJ2-7; 12 bases match TRBD1. The germline gives CDR1 SGHTA, CDR2 FQGNSA. V shed 1 base, J shed 4 bases, and the junction held 2 bases outside the gene matches. The CDR3 runs 15 residues. The CDR3 sequence: CASSLVGQGAYEQYF. The DNA for the CDR3 is TGTGCCAGCAGCTTAGTGGGACAGGGGGCTTACGAGCAGTACTTC. Using reference TRBV7-2 and TRBJ2-7 for the parts outside the CDR3, the full variable domain is GAGVSQSPSNKVTEKGKDVELRCDPISGHTALYWYRQSLGQGLEFLIYFQGNSAPDKSGLPSDRFSAERTGGSVSTLTIQRTQQEDSAVYLCASSLVGQGAYEQYFGPGTRLTVT.

This chain joins TRBV7-9 and TRBJ1-5; a possible D gene is TRBD1 (6 bases). Germline loops: CDR1 SEHNR, CDR2 FQNEAQ (reference sequence). V lost 5 bases to trimming and J lost 0 bases, with 17 bases between them. The CDR3 covers 17 residues. CDR3 amino acids: CASSGPRDTHSNQPQHF. CDR3 nucleotide sequence: TGTGCCAGCAGCGGTCCGAGGGACACACATAGCAATCAGCCCCAGCATTTT.

Written as DNA, the CDR3 is TGTGCCAGCAGCTTACTAAAAGGGTCAGGGAGAAACTACGAGCAGTACTTC. It yields the protein CASSLLKGSGRNYEQYF. The chain combines TRBV7-9 with TRBJ2-7; possibly TRBD1 or TRBD2 for D (5 bases each). Between the trimmed V and J ends, which lost 2 bases and 3 bases, there was a span of 20 bases. The CDR3 runs 17 residues. Germline assignment: CDR1 SEHNR and CDR2 FQNEAQ (reference sequence). Filled out from reference TRBV7-9 and TRBJ2-7, the complete variable domain reads DTGVSQNPRHKITKRGQNVTFRCDPISEHNRLYWYRQTLGQGPEFLTYFQNEAQLEKSRLLSDRFSAERPKGSFSTLEIQRTEQGDSAMYLCASSLLKGSGRNYEQYFGPGTRLTVT.

This rearrangement joins TRBV7-9 to TRBJ2-7; D is undetermined. The V end lost 0 bases, the J end lost 2 bases, and 5 bases lay between the germline ends. This CDR3 comprises 13 residues. Per germline, CDR1 SEHNR and CDR2 FQNEAQ (reference sequence). CDR3 in DNA: TGTGCCAGCAGCTTAGCAGATACCTACGAGCAGTACTTC. Its protein product is CASSLADTYEQYF.

The J gene is TRBJ1-1, the V gene TRBV6-5; D uncertain. This CDR3 is built from 13 residues. V dropped 2 bases and J dropped 1 base, with 5 bases sitting between them. Germline CDR1 is MNHEY and CDR2 is SVGAGI. The CDR3 reads CASSYTANTEAFF. The CDR3 DNA sequence: TGTGCCAGCAGTTACACAGCGAACACTGAAGCTTTCTTT.

This chain joins TRBV19 and TRBJ2-1; the match to TRBD2 covers 9 bases. CDR1 is LNHDA and CDR2 is SQIVND in the germline V gene (reference sequence). This CDR3 is 15 amino acids long. Trimming cost V 8 bases and J 2 bases; bases outside gene matches: 7. CDR3 coding DNA: TGTGCCAGTCGGACTAGCGTGAGCGCCTACAATGAGCAGTTCTTC. Residues: CASRTSVSAYNEQFF.

V usage is TRBV18 and J usage is TRBJ2-1; D is uncertain. Trimming left V 3 bases short and J 5 bases short, with 5 bases between. Germline V gene sequence: CDR1 KGHSH, CDR2 LQKENI. The CDR3 has 12 amino acids. The CDR3: CASSPQDNEQFF. In DNA form, the CDR3 reads TGTGCCAGCTCACCTCAGGACAATGAGCAGTTCTTC.

The chain combines TRBV27 with TRBJ2-7; D perhaps matches TRBD1 (6 bases). The CDR3 has 12 residues. Per germline, CDR1 MNHEY and CDR2 SMNVEV (reference sequence). V was clipped by 5 bases and J by 2 bases, with 7 bases between them. Written as DNA, the CDR3 is TGTGCCAGCAGTCGGACAGCCTACGAGCAGTACTTC. Translated, it gives CASSRTAYEQYF.

The rearrangement uses TRBV19 and TRBJ1-1; the match to TRBD1 covers 10 bases. The CDR3 extends over 17 amino acids. J lost 0 bases, V lost 5 bases, and 9 bases had no gene match. Germline CDR1 reads LNHDA; CDR2 reads SQIVND (reference sequence). The CDR3 sequence: CASSFRDRGYLNTEAFF. The CDR3 coding sequence is TGTGCCAGTAGTTTCAGGGACAGGGGATATCTGAACACTGAAGCTTTCTTT.

The rearrangement uses TRBV15 and TRBJ1-1, with a possible D match to TRBD1 (6 bases). The CDR3 is made up of 17 amino acids. Germline V gene sequence: CDR1 LNHNV, CDR2 YYDKDF (reference sequence). Trimming left V 5 bases short and J 3 bases short, with 22 bases between. The CDR3 region is CATSALYRGAEDTEAFF. DNA of the CDR3: TGTGCCACCAGCGCGCTATATCGGGGGGCGGAGGACACTGAAGCTTTCTTT.

The chain has TRBV11-2 and TRBJ2-7, with D unresolved. Per germline, CDR1 SGHAT and CDR2 FQNNGV. Trimming stripped 1 base from V and 1 base from J, with 8 bases between. CDR3 size: 14 residues. The CDR3 DNA follows: TGTGCCAGCAGCTTAGGGCGGCCGTCCTACGAGCAGTACTTC. Its translation is CASSLGRPSYEQYF. Full variable domain (missing parts from reference TRBV11-2 and TRBJ2-7): EAGVAQSPRYKIIEKRQSVAFWCNPISGHATLYWYQQILGQGPKLLIQFQNNGVVDDSQLPKDRFSAERLKGVDSTLKIQPAKLEDSAVYLCASSLGRPSYEQYFGPGTRLTVT.

This clone was seen a single time. The V call is TRBV9, the J call TRBJ2-1, with D tentatively TRBD2 (6 bases). This CDR3 comprises 13 residues. The ends were cut back, 4 bases at V and 6 bases at J, with 11 bases in the middle. Germline CDR1 is SGDLS and CDR2 is YYNGEE. CDR3 DNA sequence: TGTGCCAGCAGCATCAACGGGGGCAATGAGCAGTTCTTC. This sequence encodes CASSINGGNEQFF.

The gene calls are TRBV30 and TRBJ2-7; D gene uncertain. Germline loops: CDR1 GTSNPN, CDR2 SVGIG (reference sequence). The CDR3 is 12 residues long. V gave up 4 bases and J gave up 5 bases, with 12 bases separating them. As DNA, the CDR3 is TGTGCCTGGATCCCGTTTGGGGACGAGCAGTACTTC. Its protein product is CAWIPFGDEQYF. The variable domain in full, completed from reference TRBV30 and TRBJ2-7, reads SQTIHQWPATLVQPVGSPLSLECTVEGTSNPNLYWYRQAAGRGLQLLFYSVGIGQISSEVPQNLSASRPQDRQFILSSKKLLLSDSGFYLCAWIPFGDEQYFGPGTRLTVT.

The rearrangement joins TRBV7-9 to TRBJ2-7; D may be TRBD2 (7 bases). This CDR3 spans 15 amino acids. Trimming removed 5 bases from V and 4 bases from J, with 18 bases in between. Germline CDR1 is SEHNR and CDR2 is FQNEAQ (reference sequence). The CDR3 DNA reads TGTGCCAGCAGCCAGGGGCGGGAGAGGGGGTACGAGCAGTACTTC. Translating it yields CASSQGRERGYEQYF. Full variable domain (outside the CDR3, taken from reference TRBV7-9 and TRBJ2-7): DTGVSQNPRHKITKRGQNVTFRCDPISEHNRLYWYRQTLGQGPEFLTYFQNEAQLEKSRLLSDRFSAERPKGSFSTLEIQRTEQGDSAMYLCASSQGRERGYEQYFGPGTRLTVT.

The rearrangement links TRBV28 to TRBJ2-7, with D possibly matching TRBD2 (5 bases). The germline V gene has CDR1 MDHEN and CDR2 SYDVKM. V was cut by 3 bases and J by 5 bases, with 14 bases left in between. This CDR3 is 14 amino acids long. The CDR3 sequence is CASSLSGRVHEQYF. The CDR3 DNA reads as TGTGCCAGCAGTTTGAGCGGTAGGGTCCACGAGCAGTACTTC.

The V call is TRBV5-1, the J call TRBJ2-1; 12 positions agree with TRBD2. Germline CDR1 reads SGHRS; CDR2 reads YFSETQ. Losses at the gene ends were 0 bases for V and 7 bases for J; bases not matched to a gene: 5. The length of the CDR3 is 16 residues. The CDR3 loop reads CASSLVLAGGPNEQFF. CDR3 coding DNA: TGCGCCAGCAGCTTGGTTCTAGCGGGAGGGCCGAATGAGCAGTTCTTC.

This clone was observed a single time. The chain couples TRBV27 to TRBJ1-1; D is unresolved. V lost 0 bases to trimming and J lost 0 bases, with 8 bases between them. In germline, CDR1 is MNHEY, CDR2 SMNVEV (reference sequence). CDR3 length: 15 residues. The DNA for the CDR3 is TGTGCCAGCAGTTTATCGGTGAATATGAACACTGAAGCTTTCTTT. Translated: CASSLSVNMNTEAFF.

The gene calls are TRBV29-1 and TRBJ1-2, with 8 bases lining up with TRBD1. The CDR3 has 13 residues. Germline loops: CDR1 SQVTM, CDR2 ANQGSEA. V lost 0 bases and J lost 8; bases outside the gene matches: 5. CDR3: CSVEERTGWGYTF. The CDR3 DNA sequence: TGCAGCGTTGAAGAACGGACAGGGTGGGGCTACACCTTC.

The rearrangement joins TRBV27 to TRBJ1-2, with TRBD1 matching 8 bases. V lost 5 bases to trimming and J lost 2 bases; unmatched junction nucleotides: 10. Per the germline V gene, CDR1 is MNHEY and CDR2 is SMNVEV (reference sequence). The length of the CDR3 is 16 residues. The CDR3 reads CASSPYEDRANYGYTF. CDR3 nucleotides: TGTGCCAGCAGTCCCTATGAGGACAGGGCGAACTATGGCTACACCTTC.

A single count supports this clone. CDR3: CASSLARTGQYFF. Here the CDR3 DNA reads TGTGCCAGCAGTTTGGCCCGGACAGGACAGTACTTCTTC. The chain has TRBV27 and TRBJ2-1, with 7 bases that match TRBD1. V gave up 3 bases and J gave up 16 bases; unmatched junction bases: 12. CDR1 and CDR2 (germline): MNHEY, SMNVEV (reference sequence). This CDR3 contains 13 residues.

The gene calls are TRBV13 and TRBJ2-7; TRBD2 is a possible D gene (5 bases). The length of the CDR3 is 14 residues. V was pared by 0 bases and J by 0 bases, with 6 bases between. The germline CDR1 and CDR2 sequences are PRHDT and FYEKMQ (reference sequence). In DNA, the CDR3 is TGTGCCAGCAGCTTAGGCGGGAACTCCTACGAGCAGTACTTC. As protein: CASSLGGNSYEQYF.

V gene TRBV4-2 combines with J gene TRBJ2-1, with D maybe TRBD2 (5 bases). The CDR3 length is 14 residues. V was clipped by 4 bases and J by 8 bases, with 15 bases between them. The germline gives CDR1 LGHNA, CDR2 YNFKEQ. CDR3 sequence: CASSPRRPLDEQFF. The DNA for the CDR3 is TGTGCCAGCAGCCCCCGGAGGCCACTAGATGAGCAGTTCTTC.

CDR3: CASSYTGNTEAFF. The DNA of the CDR3 is TGTGCCAGCAGTTACACAGGGAACACTGAAGCTTTCTTT. The J gene is TRBJ1-1, the V gene TRBV28; tentative D call: TRBD1 (5 bases). The CDR3 runs 13 residues. The V gene lost 4 bases and the J gene lost 1 base, with 7 bases spanning the gap. CDR1 and CDR2 (germline): MDHEN, SYDVKM.

This clone was recorded once. The chain links TRBV30 to TRBJ1-5, with D unresolved. The CDR3 is made up of 15 amino acids. The germline V gene encodes CDR1 GTSNPN and CDR2 SVGIG (reference sequence). V shed 0 bases and J shed 0 bases, with 9 bases lying between them. Written as DNA, the CDR3 is TGTGCCTGGAGTGTACTCGGGAATAGCAATCAGCCCCAGCATTTT. Translating it yields CAWSVLGNSNQPQHF.

This rearrangement joins TRBV4-2 to TRBJ2-3; no clear D. The CDR3 runs to 13 residues. V lost 4 bases and J lost 2, with 7 bases in between. Germline CDR1 reads LGHNA; CDR2 reads YNFKEQ. The CDR3 bases are TGTGCCAGCAGCCCCGCCCCCACAGATACGCAGTATTTT. It codes for CASSPAPTDTQYF.

This chain links TRBV19 with TRBJ2-1, with D uncertain. The germline V gene encodes CDR1 LNHDA and CDR2 SQIVND (reference sequence). CDR3 length equals 14 residues. The V end lost 2 bases, the J end lost 3 bases, and 8 bases lay between the germline ends. The CDR3 reads CASSITGFYNEQFF. CDR3 DNA: TGTGCCAGTAGTATAACCGGCTTCTACAATGAGCAGTTCTTC. Drawing the rest from reference TRBV19 and TRBJ2-1, the complete variable domain is DGGITQSPKYLFRKEGQNVTLSCEQNLNHDAMYWYRQDPGQGLRLIYYSQIVNDFQKGDIAEGYSVSREKKESFPLTVTSAQKNPTAFYLCASSITGFYNEQFFGPGTRLTVL.

Written as DNA, the CDR3 is TGTGCCAGCAGTTTAAGTAGAAGGGTTGGCACTGAAGCTTTCTTT. Amino acid sequence: CASSLSRRVGTEAFF. The chain employs TRBV28 and TRBJ1-1; D unclear. The CDR3 is 15 residues long. CDR1 is MDHEN, CDR2 SYDVKM, per germline. V was pared by 2 bases and J by 4 bases, with 14 bases between.

The chain carries TRBV9 and TRBJ1-1; D unresolved. Trimming removed 0 bases from V and 1 base from J, with 7 bases in between. Germline loops: CDR1 SGDLS, CDR2 YYNGEE. CDR3 length equals 14 residues. The CDR3 here is CASSVDTGNTEAFF. The DNA for the CDR3 is TGTGCCAGCAGCGTAGATACGGGGAACACTGAAGCTTTCTTT.

Comments on this clone: Since no conserved phenylalanine or tryptophan closes the CDR3, a read error is the likely cause. The V gene is TRBV5-8, the J gene TRBJ1-1, with 9 bases that match TRBD1. The CDR3 has 17 amino acids. V lost 3 bases to trimming and J lost 7 bases; unmatched junction nucleotides: 16. Germline loops: CDR1 SGHTS, CDR2 YDEGEE. The CDR3 loop reads CASSSRLGTGWTREAFL. The DNA for the CDR3 is TGTGCCAGCAGCTCGCGCCTGGGGACAGGGTGGACCCGTGAAGCTTTCCTT.